This T cell receptor beta chain was captured by sequencing in a study of Graves' ophthalmopathy and Graves' hyperthyroidism. Study-wide context: The collection of peripheral blood took place at initial diagnosis, before any treatment.

Participants with hyperthyroidism, aged 18 to 65, were newly diagnosed with under 2 months' duration. The diagnostic workup employed clinical symptoms, serum thyroxine, TRAb, thyroid ultrasound and orbital computed tomography. It was from under 13 ml of fresh peripheral blood that the PBMCs came. Investigators amplified TCR beta CDR3 regions from RNA transcripts. Second-round multiplex PCR followed a first-round RT-PCR using HTBI primers. TCRdb re-analysed the multiplex PCR reads in MiXCR, keeping a single row per CDR3 protein. This sample has 400,000 to 500,000 distinct CDR3 sequences, with around 20% found just once. Germline lookup yields CDR1 SNHLY and CDR2 FYNNEI. This CDR3 has 13 amino acids. Trimming took 5 bases from V and 4 from J; bases not matched to a gene: 4. This clonotype was counted only a few times.

The receptor's source is a woman aged 18-29 years with stable Graves' hyperthyroidism. The sample was peripheral blood. The chain is built from TRBV2 and TRBJ1-2; 7 positions agree with TRBD1. The CDR3 nucleotides read TGTGCCAGCAGTACCACAGGGGTCTATGGCTACACCTTC. This encodes CASSTTGVYGYTF.